Presented here are 29 T cell receptor beta chains from one specimen sequenced in a study of regulatory T cells. Study-wide results and limits: Hydrophobic residues at CDR3 positions 6 and 7 were enriched in conventional CD4+ T cells of CD3G-deficient patients.

The antigens of these receptors remain unknown. The PCR used 52 TRBV and 13 TRBJ primers. Clones were read by immunoSEQ multiplex PCR, and TCRdb kept only the in-frame ones, dropping some. Among tens of thousands of clones, approximately 91% were seen once, and the ten largest hold under 2.5%. Sequencing was performed on conventional CD4+ T cells sorted from blood. The receptors originated from a person aged 18 to 30 with CD3G deficiency.

This clone occurred once. The V call is TRBV10-3, the J call TRBJ2-7; D gene ambiguous. Germline V CDR1 and CDR2: ENHRY, SYGVKD. This CDR3 comprises 14 residues. With 9 bases removed from V and 6 bases from J, the gap between germline ends came to 21 bases. The CDR3, as DNA: TGTGCCATTTCCGCGAACGGTTTTCCGGGCGAGCAGTACTTC. The encoded protein is CAISANGFPGEQYF.

The CDR3: CASSLFGLAVYNEQFF. The DNA for the CDR3 is TGTGCCAGCAGCTTATTCGGACTAGCGGTATACAATGAGCAGTTCTTC. This chain connects TRBV11-2 to TRBJ2-1; TRBD2 aligns across 10 bases. With V trimmed by 2 bases and J by 4 bases, 5 bases remained unmatched. This CDR3 contains 16 residues. The germline V gene encodes CDR1 SGHAT and CDR2 FQNNGV.

The chain employs TRBV19 and TRBJ2-3; TRBD1 aligns across 10 bases. Germline lookup yields CDR1 LNHDA and CDR2 SQIVND (reference sequence). The CDR3 covers 16 residues. J lost 4 bases, V lost 1 base, and 5 bases had no gene match. The CDR3 sequence: CASSIGRDRGSDTQYF. Written as DNA, the CDR3 is TGTGCCAGTAGTATAGGGCGGGACAGGGGATCAGATACGCAGTATTTT.

The rearrangement links TRBV30 to TRBJ1-1, with D perhaps TRBD1 (6 bases). The CDR3 covers 15 residues. CDR1 and CDR2 (germline): GTSNPN, SVGIG (reference sequence). Trimming pared 3 bases from V and 5 bases from J, leaving 19 bases between. CDR3 bases: TGTGCCTGGAGCCCAGGAGGGGGAGTTTGGACTGAAGCTTTCTTT. Protein sequence: CAWSPGGGVWTEAFF.

This clone was found once. V is TRBV5-1 and J is TRBJ2-3; tentative D call: TRBD2 (6 bases). The CDR3 consists of 14 residues. The V gene lost 4 bases and the J gene lost 6 bases, with 15 bases spanning the gap. Germline-derived CDR1 and CDR2 are SGHRS and YFSETQ. CDR3 residues: CASSRGVTSDTQYF. DNA for the CDR3: TGCGCCAGCAGCCGCGGGGTTACCTCTGATACGCAGTATTTT. Filled out from reference TRBV5-1 and TRBJ2-3, the complete variable domain reads KAGVTQTPRYLIKTRGQQVTLSCSPISGHRSVSWYQQTPGQGLQFLFEYFSETQRNKGNFPGRFSGRQFSNSRSEMNVSTLELGDSALYLCASSRGVTSDTQYFGPGTRLTVL.

The rearrangement joins TRBV19 to TRBJ2-2; no clear D. V was cut by 5 bases and J by 7 bases, with 17 bases left in between. Per germline, CDR1 LNHDA and CDR2 SQIVND (reference sequence). There are 15 residues in the CDR3. The CDR3 here is CASSPLGMGIGELFF. DNA of the CDR3: TGTGCCAGTAGTCCATTAGGAATGGGAATCGGGGAGCTGTTTTTT.

Regarding this clone: Mismatch with germline at one junction end may stem from a read error. CDR3 protein: CASSLAPEYGQYF. The CDR3 DNA follows: TGCGCCAGCAGCTTGGCCCCGGAATACGGGCAGTACTTC. The chain couples TRBV5-1 to TRBJ2-7; no clear D. In germline, CDR1 is SGHRS, CDR2 YFSETQ. There are 13 residues in the CDR3.

The chain employs TRBV5-1 and TRBJ1-6, with D possibly being TRBD1 (5 bases). The germline V gene has CDR1 SGHRS and CDR2 YFSETQ. The V gene lost 0 bases and the J gene lost 5 bases, with 6 bases spanning the gap. The CDR3 extends over 14 amino acids. The CDR3: CASSLGQNNSPLHF. The DNA for the CDR3 is TGCGCCAGCAGCTTGGGACAGAATAATTCACCCCTCCACTTT.

This chain links TRBV7-9 with TRBJ2-5; D is tentatively TRBD1 or TRBD2 (6 bases each). Per the germline V gene, CDR1 is SEHNR and CDR2 is FQNEAQ (reference sequence). CDR3 length: 15 residues. The germline V and J ends were trimmed by 1 base and 5 bases, with 14 bases remaining between them. The CDR3 sequence is CASSLVPTGGETQYF. Here the CDR3 DNA reads TGTGCCAGCAGCTTAGTCCCGACAGGAGGGGAGACCCAGTACTTC.

The rearrangement links TRBV10-3 to TRBJ2-4; D uncertain. CDR1 is ENHRY and CDR2 is SYGVKD in the germline V gene. V lost 6 bases and J lost 0, with 6 bases in between. The CDR3 extends over 13 amino acids. This chain's CDR3 is CAISLEAKNIQYF. In DNA, the CDR3 is TGTGCCATCAGCCTCGAAGCCAAAAACATTCAGTACTTC.

V gene TRBV19 combines with J gene TRBJ1-1, with 8 bases aligning to TRBD1. Germline trimming cut 9 bases from V and 1 base from J; bases unmatched to any gene: 10. The CDR3 sequence is 15 residues long. Germline V lookup: CDR1 LNHDA, CDR2 SQIVND (reference sequence). The CDR3 DNA reads as TGTGCCAGCGCTATGGAAGGGACAGGGAACACTGAAGCTTTCTTT. This gives the protein CASAMEGTGNTEAFF.

V usage is TRBV5-1 and J usage is TRBJ2-5; TRBD2 aligns across 13 bases. V gave up 0 bases and J gave up 5 bases; unmatched junction bases: 7. The CDR3 runs to 17 residues. Germline CDR1 is SGHRS and CDR2 is YFSETQ. The CDR3 sequence is CASSLGTSGRVRETQYF. The CDR3 DNA sequence: TGCGCCAGCAGCTTGGGAACTAGCGGGAGGGTCCGGGAGACCCAGTACTTC.

The chain joins TRBV6-6 to TRBJ1-5; D ambiguous. V shed 11 bases and J shed 2 bases, with 10 bases lying between them. Germline lookup yields CDR1 MNHNY and CDR2 SVGAGI (reference sequence). The CDR3 sequence is 12 residues long. The CDR3 DNA follows: TGTGCCGGAAGCGACGGCAATCAGCCCCAGCATTTT. This codes for CAGSDGNQPQHF.

The chain is built from TRBV7-3 and TRBJ2-3; 7 bases match TRBD2. The CDR3 contains 15 residues. From germline, CDR1 is SGHTA and CDR2 FQGTGA. The V gene end was trimmed by 5 bases and the J gene end by 10 bases; junction bases not matched to a gene: 15. CDR3 bases: TGTGCCAGCAGCCAACGGGGAGCGGGGACGAGGGCGCAGTATTTT. Encoded protein: CASSQRGAGTRAQYF.

The J gene is TRBJ2-7, the V gene TRBV6-1, with D unresolved. Per the germline V gene, CDR1 is MNHNS and CDR2 is SASEGT. The CDR3 loop spans 14 amino acids. Trimming took 4 bases from V and 2 from J, leaving 12 bases between them. CDR3 sequence (DNA): TGTGCCAGCAGTGTTCTGGGCCTGACCTACGAGCAGTACTTC. It codes for CASSVLGLTYEQYF.

The chain uses TRBV18 and TRBJ1-2, with a weak D call TRBD1 (5 bases). The CDR3 extends over 14 amino acids. CDR1 is KGHSH and CDR2 is LQKENI in the germline V gene. V lost 3 bases to trimming and J lost 2 bases, with 10 bases between them. This chain's CDR3 is CASSPGRGNYGYTF. DNA of the CDR3: TGTGCCAGCTCACCTGGACGGGGGAACTATGGCTACACCTTC.

The V call is TRBV7-9, the J call TRBJ1-4; unclear D gene. CDR1 is SEHNR, CDR2 FQNEAQ, per germline (reference sequence). The CDR3 runs to 15 residues. V lost 5 bases, J lost 0 bases, and 10 bases lay in between. The CDR3 here is CASSLSGTTNEKLFF. DNA of the CDR3: TGTGCCAGCAGCCTAAGCGGAACAACTAATGAAAAACTGTTTTTT.

V usage is TRBV18 and J usage is TRBJ1-2, with no clear D. V was clipped by 3 bases and J by 4 bases, with 9 bases between them. Germline-derived CDR1 and CDR2 are KGHSH and LQKENI. The CDR3 length is 13 residues. CDR3 bases: TGTGCCAGCTCACCCGGGGTTTCCTATGGCTACACCTTC. As protein: CASSPGVSYGYTF.

This chain joins TRBV11-3 and TRBJ2-3; 11 positions agree with TRBD2. V gave up 4 bases and J gave up 3 bases; unmatched junction bases: 6. This CDR3 is built from 16 residues. CDR1 SGHNT and CDR2 YENEEA come from the germline V gene. The CDR3 DNA reads TGTGCCAGCAGCTGGGTTAGCGGGAGGGCGACAGATACGCAGTATTTT. Protein: CASSWVSGRATDTQYF.

The sample holds one count of this clone. The V and J genes are TRBV5-1 and TRBJ2-2, with D perhaps matching TRBD1 or TRBD2 (5 bases each). Trimming took off 4 bases at V and 5 bases at J, with 15 bases between the two ends. The CDR3 is 15 residues long. In germline, CDR1 is SGHRS, CDR2 YFSETQ. The CDR3 loop is CASSLSGDLTGELFF. In nucleotides, the CDR3 is TGCGCCAGCAGCCTTTCCGGGGACCTGACCGGGGAGCTGTTTTTT.

This clone is a singleton in its sample. The chain employs TRBV28 and TRBJ2-7; 9 nucleotides match TRBD1. The germline V gene encodes CDR1 MDHEN and CDR2 SYDVKM. The ends lost 5 bases at V and 5 bases at J; junction bases unmatched: 10. The CDR3 is 15 residues long. CDR3 amino acids: CASSQAGTGNDEQYF. In DNA form, the CDR3 reads TGTGCCAGCAGTCAGGCCGGGACAGGGAATGACGAGCAGTACTTC.

This chain connects TRBV7-9 to TRBJ2-1; D unclear. V lost 6 bases, J lost 4 bases, and 7 bases lay in between. The germline V gene has CDR1 SEHNR and CDR2 FQNEAQ (reference sequence). The CDR3 has 12 residues. The CDR3 bases are TGTGCCAGCAGTGGGGATTACAATGAGCAGTTCTTC. This translates into CASSGDYNEQFF. Variable domain in full (rest from reference TRBV7-9 and TRBJ2-1): DTGVSQNPRHKITKRGQNVTFRCDPISEHNRLYWYRQTLGQGPEFLTYFQNEAQLEKSRLLSDRFSAERPKGSFSTLEIQRTEQGDSAMYLCASSGDYNEQFFGPGTRLTVL.

J is TRBJ2-2 and V is TRBV7-9; D unresolved. Germline V gene sequence: CDR1 SEHNR, CDR2 FQNEAQ (reference sequence). V lost 2 bases to trimming and J lost 2 bases, with 12 bases between them. This CDR3 contains 16 residues. The DNA of the CDR3 is TGTGCCAGCAGCTTAAAATCGGGCTTAAACACCGGGGAGCTGTTTTTT. It codes for CASSLKSGLNTGELFF.

This chain uses TRBV6-1 with TRBJ2-3, with a weak D call TRBD1 (5 bases). CDR1 MNHNS and CDR2 SASEGT come from the germline V gene. V lost 5 bases and J 4 bases, leaving 16 bases between the germline ends. This CDR3 contains 15 residues. DNA of the CDR3: TGTGCCAGCAGTAAATACTATCAGGGCTCAGATACGCAGTATTTT. It specifies CASSKYYQGSDTQYF.

CDR3 DNA: TGTGCCAGCAGCGTTCAGGGAAGCAATCAGCCCCAGCATTTT. It specifies CASSVQGSNQPQHF. The chain is built from TRBV28 and TRBJ1-5, with D tentatively TRBD1 (5 bases). The germline V gene encodes CDR1 MDHEN and CDR2 SYDVKM. Trimming removed 6 bases from V and 1 base from J, with 10 bases in between. The CDR3 runs to 14 residues.

This clone came up once. V gene TRBV18 combines with J gene TRBJ1-2; maybe TRBD1 (6 bases). This CDR3 comprises 14 residues. V lost 3 bases, J lost 5 bases, and 13 bases lay in between. CDR1 is KGHSH, CDR2 LQKENI, per germline. Written as DNA, the CDR3 is TGTGCCAGCTCACCGCCCGACAGGAGATATGGCTACACCTTC. Translating gives CASSPPDRRYGYTF. The whole variable domain, filled in from reference TRBV18 and TRBJ1-2, reads NAGVMQNPRHLVRRRGQEARLRCSPMKGHSHVYWYRQLPEEGLKFMVYLQKENIIDESGMPKERFSAEFPKEGPSILRIQQVVRGDSAAYFCASSPPDRRYGYTFGSGTRLTVV.

The chain couples TRBV28 to TRBJ1-3; D is undetermined. Germline loops: CDR1 MDHEN, CDR2 SYDVKM. Trimming cost V 2 bases and J 10 bases, with 18 bases left between them. The CDR3 is made up of 15 amino acids. CDR3 region: CASSLDRRGKQTIYF. The CDR3 nucleotides are TGTGCCAGCAGTTTAGACCGGCGAGGGAAACAGACCATATATTTT. Filled out from reference TRBV28 and TRBJ1-3, the complete variable domain reads DVKVTQSSRYLVKRTGEKVFLECVQDMDHENMFWYRQDPGLGLRLIYFSYDVKMKEKGDIPEGYSVSREKKERFSLILESASTNQTSMYLCASSLDRRGKQTIYFGEGSWLTVV.

The gene calls are TRBV6-1 and TRBJ2-7; D gene ambiguous. Germline CDR1 reads MNHNS; CDR2 reads SASEGT. V lost 5 bases and J 6 bases, leaving 17 bases between the germline ends. CDR3 length equals 14 residues. The CDR3 DNA sequence: TGTGCCAGCAGTCAACCTTCTAGAGGATTCGAGCAGTACTTC. Translating gives CASSQPSRGFEQYF.

The chain recombines TRBV27 with TRBJ2-7; 7 positions match TRBD2. The junction had 12 bases not matched to a gene; V was cut back by 5 bases and J by 8 bases. Germline V lookup: CDR1 MNHEY, CDR2 SMNVEV (reference sequence). This CDR3 has 14 amino acids. The DNA for the CDR3 is TGTGCCAGCAGTCCAGCGGGACCAATCTCCCAGCAGTACTTC. It specifies CASSPAGPISQQYF.